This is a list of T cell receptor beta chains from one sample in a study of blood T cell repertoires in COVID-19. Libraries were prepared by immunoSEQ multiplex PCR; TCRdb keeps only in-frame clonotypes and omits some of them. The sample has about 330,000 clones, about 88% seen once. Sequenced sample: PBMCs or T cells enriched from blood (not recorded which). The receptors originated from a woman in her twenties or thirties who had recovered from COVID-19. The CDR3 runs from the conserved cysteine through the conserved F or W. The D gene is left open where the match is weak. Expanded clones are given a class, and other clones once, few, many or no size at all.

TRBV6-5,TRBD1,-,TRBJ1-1,CASLTWTGRRTEAFF,TGTGCCAGCCTGACTTGGACAGGGCGGAGGACTGAAGCTTTCTTT
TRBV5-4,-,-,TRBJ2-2,CASSPGSSNTGELFF,TGTGCCAGCAGCCCCGGGTCTTCGAACACCGGGGAGCTGTTTTTT
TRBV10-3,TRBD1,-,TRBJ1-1,CAISGTGGTEAFF,TGTGCCATCAGTGGGACAGGGGGAACTGAAGCTTTCTTT
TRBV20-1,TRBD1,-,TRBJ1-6,CSASAGQARNSPLHF,TGCAGTGCTAGTGCCGGACAGGCCCGAAATTCACCCCTCCACTTT
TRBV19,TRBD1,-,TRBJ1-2,CASSRDSVGYGYTF,TGTGCCAGTAGTAGGGACAGCGTCGGGTATGGCTACACCTTC
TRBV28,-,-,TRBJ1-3,CASSFNGGNTIYF,TGTGCCAGCAGTTTCAACGGTGGAAACACCATATATTTT
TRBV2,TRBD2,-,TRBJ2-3,CASKTSGGADTQYF,TGTGCCAGCAAAACTAGCGGGGGGGCAGATACGCAGTATTTT
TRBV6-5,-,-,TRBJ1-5,CASSYSSSGGNQPQHF,TGTGCCAGCAGTTACTCGAGTTCAGGGGGCAATCAGCCCCAGCATTTT
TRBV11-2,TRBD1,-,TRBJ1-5,CASSLRTGAHQPQHF,TGTGCCAGCAGCCTGCGGACAGGGGCCCACCAGCCCCAGCATTTT
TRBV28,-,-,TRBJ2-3,CASRGSTDTQYF,TGTGCCAGCCGAGGAAGCACAGATACGCAGTATTTT
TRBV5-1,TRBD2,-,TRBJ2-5,CASRSSTSGGKYQETQYF,TGCGCCAGCAGAAGTAGTACTAGCGGGGGGAAGTACCAAGAGACCCAGTACTTC
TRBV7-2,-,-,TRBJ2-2,CASSEVGNTGELFF,TGTGCCAGCAGCGAGGTGGGGAACACCGGGGAGCTGTTTTTT
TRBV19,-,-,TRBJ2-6,CASSQSVSGANVLTF,TGTGCCAGTAGTCAAAGCGTCTCTGGGGCCAACGTCCTGACTTTC
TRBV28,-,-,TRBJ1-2,CASSLSDYGYTF,TGTGCCAGCAGTTTATCGGACTATGGCTACACCTTC
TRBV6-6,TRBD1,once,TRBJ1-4,CASRRTGAEKLFF,TGTGCCAGCAGAAGGACAGGGGCTGAAAAACTGTTTTTT
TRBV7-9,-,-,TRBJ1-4,CASSRFDDRRDEKLFF,TGTGCCAGCAGCCGGTTTGATGACAGACGGGATGAAAAACTGTTTTTT
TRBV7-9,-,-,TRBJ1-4,CASSSESGDTNEKLFF,TGTGCCAGCAGCTCTGAGTCGGGAGATACTAATGAAAAACTGTTTTTT
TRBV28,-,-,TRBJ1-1,CASSPGGAVEEAFF,TGTGCCAGCAGCCCAGGAGGGGCAGTCGAAGAAGCTTTCTTT
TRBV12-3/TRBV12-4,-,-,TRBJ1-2,CASSPGGYGYTF,TGTGCCAGCAGCCCCGGGGGCTATGGCTACACCTTC
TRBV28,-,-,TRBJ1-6,CASSLGRADSPLHF,TGTGCCAGCAGTTTGGGCAGAGCGGATTCACCCCTCCACTTT
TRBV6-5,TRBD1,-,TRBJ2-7,CASSLLGQGVNEQYF,TGTGCCAGCAGCCTCTTGGGACAGGGGGTCAACGAGCAGTACTTC
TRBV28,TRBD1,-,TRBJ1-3,CASSTGGRGIYF,TGTGCCAGCAGTACAGGGGGCCGAGGCATATATTTT
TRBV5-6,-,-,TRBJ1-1,CASSLPRGAINTEAFF,TGTGCCAGCAGCTTGCCACGGGGGGCGATTAACACTGAAGCTTTCTTT
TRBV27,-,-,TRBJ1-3,CASRPTGLSGNTIYF,TGTGCCAGCAGACCAACAGGGTTATCTGGAAACACCATATATTTT
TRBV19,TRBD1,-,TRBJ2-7,CASSSNGQGADEQYF,TGTGCCAGTAGTTCGAACGGACAGGGGGCCGACGAGCAGTACTTC
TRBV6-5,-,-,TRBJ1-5,CASSTGWGNQPQHF,TGTGCCAGCAGTACGGGGTGGGGAAATCAGCCCCAGCATTTT
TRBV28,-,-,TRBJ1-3,CASSLGQAGNTIYF,TGTGCCAGCAGTTTAGGCCAGGCTGGAAACACCATATATTTT
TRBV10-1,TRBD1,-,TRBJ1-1,CASSEETGGACTEAFF,TGCGCCAGCAGTGAGGAGACAGGGGGCGCTTGCACTGAAGCTTTCTTT
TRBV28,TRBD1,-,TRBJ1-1,CASSPGTGGEAFF,TGTGCCAGCAGCCCCGGGACAGGCGGCGAAGCTTTCTTT
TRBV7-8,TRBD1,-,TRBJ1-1,CASSYTGQGRTEAFF,TGTGCCAGCAGCTATACGGGACAGGGTAGAACTGAAGCTTTCTTT
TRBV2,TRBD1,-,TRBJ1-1,CATSTGPNTEAFF,TGTGCCACTTCGACAGGGCCTAACACTGAAGCTTTCTTT
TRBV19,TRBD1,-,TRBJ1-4,CASSRHGTGNRAATNEKLFF,TGTGCCAGTAGTCGACACGGGACAGGTAATCGGGCAGCAACTAATGAAAAACTGTTTTTT
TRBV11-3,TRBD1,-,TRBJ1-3,CASSVVTGLVNTIYF,TGTGCCAGCAGCGTGGTGACAGGGTTGGTTAACACCATATATTTT
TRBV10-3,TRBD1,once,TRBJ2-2,CAISESQTGTGNGELFF,TGTGCCATCAGTGAGTCTCAAACCGGGACAGGGAACGGGGAGCTGTTTTTT
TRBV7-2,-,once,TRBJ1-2,CASSLKSVGASGYTF,TGTGCCAGCAGCTTAAAGTCTGTAGGGGCCTCTGGCTACACCTTC
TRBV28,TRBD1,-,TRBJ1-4,CASSLSGQGNEKLFF,TGTGCCAGCAGTTTATCGGGACAGGGAAATGAAAAACTGTTTTTT
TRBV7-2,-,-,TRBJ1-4,CASSPGTTNNEKLFF,TGTGCCAGCAGCCCCGGGACTACAAATAATGAAAAACTGTTTTTT
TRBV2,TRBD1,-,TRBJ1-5,CASSLGQASNQPQHF,TGTGCCAGCAGCCTGGGACAGGCTAGCAATCAGCCCCAGCATTTT
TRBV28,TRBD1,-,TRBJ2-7,CASRPGQGYEQYF,TGTGCCAGCAGGCCGGGACAGGGGTACGAGCAGTACTTC
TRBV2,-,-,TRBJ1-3,CASPRGNTIYF,TGTGCCAGCCCGCGGGGAAACACCATATATTTT
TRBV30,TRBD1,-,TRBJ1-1,CAWSQGASEAFF,TGTGCCTGGAGCCAGGGGGCGAGTGAAGCTTTCTTT
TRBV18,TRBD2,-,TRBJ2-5,CASSPPGLAGGETQYF,TGTGCCAGCTCACCACCCGGACTAGCGGGGGGAGAGACCCAGTACTTC
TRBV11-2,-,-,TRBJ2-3,CASSLWSGETDTQYF,TGTGCCAGCAGCTTGTGGTCAGGGGAGACAGATACGCAGTATTTT
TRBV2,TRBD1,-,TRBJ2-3,CASSEGRGRQGTDTQYF,TGTGCCAGCAGTGAAGGAAGGGGCCGACAGGGTACAGATACGCAGTATTTT
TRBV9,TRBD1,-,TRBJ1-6,CASSSMGAGGNSPLHF,TGTGCCAGCAGCTCCATGGGGGCAGGGGGCAATTCACCCCTCCACTTT
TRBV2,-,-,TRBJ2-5,CASSEEGFGSWTQYF,TGTGCCAGCAGTGAGGAGGGCTTTGGGTCATGGACCCAGTACTTC
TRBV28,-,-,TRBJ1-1,CASSLRTEAFF,TGTGCCAGCAGTCTAAGAACTGAAGCTTTCTTT